A single sample is the source of the 21 T cell receptor beta chains below, sequenced in a study of breast tumors, draining lymph nodes, adjacent tissues. In TCRdb, the multiplex PCR reads were re-called with MiXCR into one record per CDR3 protein. The sample carries 65,000 to 80,000 distinct CDR3 sequences, roughly a fifth recorded once. Breast cancer patients provided tissue from their axillary draining lymph nodes. The sample taken for sequencing was axillary lymph node tissue. These receptors were obtained from a female donor with breast cancer. Some clones in this sample may be carry-over from other donors' samples.

For this clonotype: A much larger clonotype is one base distant, so this may be a read error. This chain links TRBV7-2 with TRBJ2-7; D is possibly TRBD2 (6 bases). This CDR3 is 13 amino acids long. Germline V CDR1 and CDR2: SGHTA, FQGNSA. CDR3 nucleotide sequence: TGTGCCAGCAGCCCGGGAGTTTCCTGCGAGCAGTACTTC. Its protein is CASSPGVSCEQYF.

This clonotype appeared many times. This chain links TRBV11-2 with TRBJ2-7; tentative D call: TRBD2 (5 bases). This CDR3 spans 13 amino acids. V was shortened by 2 bases and J by 4 bases, with 9 bases between the two germline ends. Germline V gene lookup returns CDR1 SGHAT and CDR2 FQNNGV. DNA of the CDR3: TGTGCCAGCAGCTTAATGCGCGGGTACGAGCAGTACTTC. It codes for CASSLMRGYEQYF.

The table lists this clonotype with many counts. The genes are TRBV6-4 and TRBJ1-4, with D unresolved. The CDR3 is 13 amino acids. The V end was cut by 2 bases, the J end by 7 bases, with 8 bases between. Germline V gives CDR1 MRHNA, CDR2 SNTAGT. This CDR3 reads CASSDREGEKLFF. The CDR3 DNA reads TGTGCCAGCAGTGACAGGGAGGGTGAAAAACTGTTTTTT.

This clonotype was found a few times. This chain uses TRBV5-6 with TRBJ2-1, with 7 bases fitting TRBD1. Per the germline V gene, CDR1 is SGHDT and CDR2 is YYEEEE. This CDR3 is built from 15 residues. J lost 2 bases, V lost 0 bases, and 2 bases had no gene match. The DNA of the CDR3 is TGTGCCAGCAGCTTGGGACAGGGTCCCTACAATGAGCAGTTCTTC. Residues: CASSLGQGPYNEQFF.

On this clonotype itself: At one boundary the junction diverges from the germline segment, which might be a read error. V and J are TRBV28 and TRBJ1-3; the match to TRBD1 covers 10 bases. This CDR3 spans 14 amino acids. Looked up from germline, CDR1 is MDHEN and CDR2 is SYDVKM. The CDR3 DNA reads as TGTGCCAGCGGGGACAGGGGTTCTGGAAACACCACATATTTT. The encoded protein is CASGDRGSGNTTYF.

The genes are TRBV28 and TRBJ2-3; D may be TRBD1 (5 bases). V gave up 5 bases and J gave up 2 bases, with 11 bases separating them. The V gene's germline CDR1 is MDHEN and CDR2 SYDVKM. The CDR3 is made up of 14 amino acids. As DNA, the CDR3 is TGTGCCAGCAGTCTGAGACAGCCCACAGATACGCAGTATTTT. The encoded protein is CASSLRQPTDTQYF.

This clonotype showed up many times. This chain links TRBV10-3 with TRBJ1-2; unclear D gene. Germline V gene data show CDR1 as ENHRY and CDR2 as SYGVKD. Trimming pared 3 bases from V and 4 bases from J, leaving 9 bases between. The CDR3 loop spans 13 amino acids. In nucleotides, the CDR3 is TGTGCCATCAGTGACTACAGTCTCTATGGCTACACCTTC. Protein: CAISDYSLYGYTF.

This clonotype was observed at least ten times. The gene calls are TRBV9 and TRBJ2-1; D ambiguous. Looked up from germline, CDR1 is SGDLS and CDR2 is YYNGEE. The CDR3 runs 14 residues. V shed 4 bases and J shed 7 bases, with 15 bases lying between them. The CDR3 DNA reads as TGTGCCAGCAGCCCACCCCCGTGGTTGAATGAGCAGTTCTTC. It encodes CASSPPPWLNEQFF.

This clonotype was seen just once. This may come from a read error, since a much larger clone is one base off. Lacking the conserved final phenylalanine or tryptophan, this CDR3 likely reflects a read error. This rearrangement joins TRBV2 to TRBJ2-5; tentatively, D is TRBD1 or TRBD2 (7 bases each). CDR1 SNHLY and CDR2 FYNNEI come from the germline V gene. V was shortened by 5 bases and J by 1 base, with 14 bases between the two germline ends. The CDR3 sequence is 15 residues long. The CDR3 DNA reads TGTGCCAGCAGTTACCAGGGGGGGCCCCAAGAGACCCAGTACCTC. It translates to CASSYQGGPQETQYL.

This clonotype was counted ten times or more. The J gene is TRBJ2-1, the V gene TRBV10-3; D not certain. V shed 4 bases and J shed 5 bases, with 9 bases lying between them. Germline CDR1 and CDR2: ENHRY and SYGVKD. The CDR3 extends over 13 amino acids. This CDR3 is CAISVLRNNEQFF. The CDR3 nucleotides read TGTGCCATCAGTGTGTTACGGAACAATGAGCAGTTCTTC.

There are many counts of this clonotype. For the CDR3, the DNA is TGTGCCAGCAGCTTAGAGTTGGGACTACGTGGCTACGAGCAGTACTTC. This translates into CASSLELGLRGYEQYF. V usage is TRBV7-9 and J usage is TRBJ2-7, with TRBD2 matching over 7 bases. The CDR3 totals 16 residues. Germline V CDR1 and CDR2: SEHNR, FQNEAQ (reference sequence). The ends lost 1 base at V and 3 bases at J; junction bases unmatched: 9.

This clonotype was counted only a few times. This may be a read error, as it is one base from a much larger clone. The rearrangement links TRBV5-1 to TRBJ2-5, with TRBD1 matching over 9 bases. Looked up from germline, CDR1 is SGHRS and CDR2 is YFSETQ. The CDR3 has 15 amino acids. The CDR3 reads CAGSLIWDRAETQYF. The CDR3 DNA follows: TGCGCCGGCAGCTTGATTTGGGACAGGGCAGAGACCCAGTACTTC.

This clonotype was seen ten or more times. J is TRBJ1-2 and V is TRBV7-8; a weak D match, TRBD1 (6 bases). In germline, CDR1 is SGHVS, CDR2 FQNEAQ. This CDR3 has 15 amino acids. The V and J ends lost 6 bases and 8 bases respectively, with 22 bases between them. The CDR3 coding sequence is TGTGCCAGCAGTTTGGGGGAATGGGGGGCAGGAGGCTACACCTTC. It is translated as CASSLGEWGAGGYTF.

A word on this clonotype: This could be a read error, since a much larger clone is one nucleotide away. The V call is TRBV19, the J call TRBJ2-5; TRBD2 is a possible D gene (6 bases). CDR1 and CDR2 (germline): LNHDA, SQIVND (reference sequence). This CDR3 has 13 amino acids. The CDR3 reads CTSQAEGRETQYF. DNA for the CDR3: TGTACCAGCCAGGCGGAGGGCAGGGAGACCCAGTACTTC.

This clonotype showed up many times. The chain combines TRBV27 with TRBJ2-1; 10 bases fit TRBD2. V was pared by 5 bases and J by 8 bases, with 9 bases of the junction left unmatched. Germline CDR1 and CDR2: MNHEY and SMNVEV (reference sequence). This CDR3 spans 15 amino acids. The CDR3 is CASSPLAGVLHEQFF. CDR3 DNA: TGTGCCAGCAGTCCGCTAGCGGGAGTTCTGCATGAGCAGTTCTTC.

In the case of this clonotype: This CDR3 is missing its conserved last phenylalanine or tryptophan, likely due to a read error. The chain joins TRBV27 to TRBJ2-5, with D perhaps TRBD1 or TRBD2 (5 bases each). The CDR3 totals 15 residues. V was cut by 5 bases and J by 5 bases, with 18 bases left in between. Germline values: CDR1 MNHEY, CDR2 SMNVEV (reference sequence). The CDR3 DNA reads TGTGCCAGCAGTCCACTACAGAGGGGAATTGAGACCCAGTACTGC. Translation gives CASSPLQRGIETQYC.

Only a few counts were recorded for this clonotype. The chain has TRBV19 and TRBJ2-1; 7 bases are a match to TRBD2. Per germline, CDR1 LNHDA and CDR2 SQIVND (reference sequence). V was clipped by 5 bases and J by 1 base; unmatched bases: 5. CDR3 length equals 15 residues. The CDR3, as DNA: TGTGCCAGTAGTCCGCTAGCGGTTTCCTACAATGAGCAGTTCTTC. As protein: CASSPLAVSYNEQFF.

The V gene is TRBV18, the J gene TRBJ2-1; D call uncertain. V lost 2 bases and J lost 4, with 12 bases in between. Looked up from germline, CDR1 is KGHSH and CDR2 is LQKENI. This CDR3 region has 15 residues. The CDR3 DNA sequence: TGTGCCAGCTCACCATTCGGGCAGGATTACAATGAGCAGTTCTTC. Translated, it gives CASSPFGQDYNEQFF.

The sample holds many counts of this clonotype. The chain joins TRBV6-2 or TRBV6-3 to TRBJ2-3; possible D gene TRBD2, 6 bases. The V end was cut by 2 bases, the J end by 7 bases, with 19 bases between. The CDR3 is made up of 16 amino acids. The germline V gene has CDR1 MNHEY and CDR2 SVGEGT. The CDR3 reads CASSYLPPGSGYTQYF. The CDR3 DNA sequence: TGTGCCAGCAGTTACCTTCCCCCAGGTAGCGGCTATACGCAGTATTTT.

A word on this clonotype: A much larger clonotype is one base distant, so this may be a read error. This chain uses TRBV7-2 with TRBJ2-3; 7 nucleotides align to TRBD2. Germline CDR1 reads SGHTA; CDR2 reads FQGNSA. The CDR3 length is 14 residues. CDR3 DNA: TGTGCCAGCAGCTTCCAGCGGGATACAGATGCGCAGTATTTT. Translation gives CASSFQRDTDAQYF.

This clonotype has a handful of counts. With a much larger clone just one base away, this may be a read error. The CDR3 DNA reads TGCAGTACGGAGGGATCTGGCTACACCTTC. This gives the protein CSTEGSGYTF. The chain combines TRBV29-1 with TRBJ1-2; no clear D gene. The CDR3 runs to 10 residues. Germline assignment: CDR1 SQVTM and CDR2 ANQGSEA.